A selection of T cell receptor beta chains follows, all from one sample in a study of tumor T cells in aggressive B-cell lymphoma. TCRdb's table, derived via immunoSEQ multiplex PCR, lists solely in-frame clones and lacks some. The table includes approximately 1,000 clones, around four fifths detected once. Sequencing was carried out using tumor tissue. The receptor set was obtained from an adult with diffuse large B cell lymphoma. Both conserved end residues are part of each CDR3. D genes are given only for firm matches. Some rows mark clone size as missing; the rest say once, few, many or name a class of expanded clone.

.,TRBJ1-2,.,TRBV6-6,TGTGCCAGCAGTCAGACAAGCTATGGCTACACCTTC,CASSQTSYGYTF
.,TRBJ2-7,.,TRBV7-7,TGTGCTAGCAGCCCCCAACCCCTGGCGGGCGGCGAGCAGTACTTC,CASSPQPLAGGEQYF
TRBD1,TRBJ1-2,.,TRBV30,TGTGCCTCCTCCTCGGGACAGGGAATCTATGGCTACACCTTC,CASSSGQGIYGYTF
.,TRBJ1-4,few,TRBV28,TGTGCCAGCAGGGCGGCCTCTTGGAGTGAAAAACTGTTTTTT,CASRAASWSEKLFF
.,TRBJ1-5,.,TRBV5-1,TGCGCCAGCAGCTTAACAGGGCTCAATCAGCCCCAGCATTTT,CASSLTGLNQPQHF
.,TRBJ1-1,few,TRBV30,TGTGCCTGGAGTGTATTCGGTCCTGAAGCTTTCTTT,CAWSVFGPEAFF
.,TRBJ2-7,.,TRBV9,TGTGCCAGCAGCGCGGCAGGGAGGGGGGAGCAGTACTTC,CASSAAGRGEQYF
.,TRBJ1-5,.,TRBV6-4,TGTGCCAGCAGTGTTACCGGAGGGGTGGATCAGCCCCAGCATTTT,CASSVTGGVDQPQHF
.,TRBJ1-6,.,TRBV25-1,TGTGCCAGCACTAGGACAGACTATAATTCCCCCCTCCACTTT,CASTRTDYNSPLHF
.,TRBJ2-2,.,TRBV7-6,TGTGCCAGCAGCCTAAGACTCCAATCCGGGGAGCTGTTTTTT,CASSLRLQSGELFF
.,TRBJ2-3,.,TRBV28,TGTGCCAGCAGTTTGGGCAGGGTAGATACGCAGTATTTT,CASSLGRVDTQYF
.,TRBJ1-3,.,TRBV6-6,TGTGCCAGCAGTTGGGGGCCCGTTGGGGGAAACACCATATATTTT,CASSWGPVGGNTIYF
.,TRBJ2-7,.,TRBV5-4,TGTGCCAGCAGTCTACAGGGTGGAGGCGAGCAGTACTTC,CASSLQGGGEQYF
.,TRBJ2-3,.,TRBV2,TGTGCCAGCAGTGACGACAGATCCCCAGATACGCAGTATTTT,CASSDDRSPDTQYF
.,TRBJ1-5,.,TRBV27,TGTGCCAGTCGGTTTCAGGGGATAGATCAGCCCCAGCATTTT,CASRFQGIDQPQHF
.,TRBJ2-7,few,TRBV20-1,TGCAGTGCTAGTGAGGGCTGGGAGCAGTACTTC,CSASEGWEQYF
.,TRBJ1-6,.,TRBV6-1,TGTGCCGGAAGGGCCCGGGACACGTATAATTCACCCCTCCACTTT,CAGRARDTYNSPLHF
.,TRBJ1-5,once,TRBV28,TGTGCCAGTAGAGGAGCGGAGGATCAGCCCCAGCATTTT,CASRGAEDQPQHF
TRBD2,TRBJ2-1,.,TRBV28,TGTGCCAGCAGATCCCAGAGGCTCCGGACTAGCGGGAGGGCCTATAATGAGCAGTTCTTC,CASRSQRLRTSGRAYNEQFF
TRBD2,TRBJ2-7,.,TRBV5-1,TGCGCCAGCAGCTTTAGCGGGGGGAAGGACGAGCAGTACTTC,CASSFSGGKDEQYF
.,TRBJ1-2,.,TRBV21-1,TGTGCCAGCAGCAAAGCGCCGGGCTATGGCTACACCTTC,CASSKAPGYGYTF
TRBD2,TRBJ2-6,.,TRBV5-4,TGTGCCAGCAGCCGGGAGGGCTCTGGGGCCAACGTCCTGACTTTC,CASSREGSGANVLTF
TRBD2,TRBJ2-5,.,TRBV9,TGTGCCAGCACCTCTGGCGGGGGGTCTAAAGAGACCCAGTACTTC,CASTSGGGSKETQYF
TRBD1,TRBJ2-7,.,TRBV9,TGTGCCAGCAGCCGAACGACAGGGGCTAAAGAGCAGTACTTC,CASSRTTGAKEQYF
TRBD1,TRBJ1-2,.,TRBV29-1,TGCAGCGTTGAAGCAGGAACAGGGGCCAACTATGGCTACACCTTC,CSVEAGTGANYGYTF
TRBD2,TRBJ2-3,.,TRBV7-2,TGTGCCAGCAGCTTCTCCGGGGGGGCAGCAGATACGCAGTATTTT,CASSFSGGAADTQYF
.,TRBJ2-1,.,TRBV9,TGTGCCAACAGCGTAGACCCGGGGAGCTCCTACAATGAGCAGTTCTTC,CANSVDPGSSYNEQFF